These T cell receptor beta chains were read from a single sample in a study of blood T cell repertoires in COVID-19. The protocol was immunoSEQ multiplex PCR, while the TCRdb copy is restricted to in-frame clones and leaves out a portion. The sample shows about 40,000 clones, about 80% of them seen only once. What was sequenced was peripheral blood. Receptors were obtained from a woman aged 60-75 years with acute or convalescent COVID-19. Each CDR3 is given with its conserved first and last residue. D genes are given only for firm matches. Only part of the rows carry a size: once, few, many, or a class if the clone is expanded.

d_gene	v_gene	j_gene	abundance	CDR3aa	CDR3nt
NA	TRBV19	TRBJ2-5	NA	CASSYGSPETQYF	TGTGCCAGTAGTTATGGCTCTCCAGAGACCCAGTACTTC
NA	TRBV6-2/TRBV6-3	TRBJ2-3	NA	CASSLQVPDTQYF	TGTGCCAGCAGCTTACAGGTACCAGATACGCAGTATTTT
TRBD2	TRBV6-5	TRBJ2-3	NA	CASSRTRSTDTQYF	TGTGCCAGCAGCCGGACTAGAAGCACAGATACGCAGTATTTT
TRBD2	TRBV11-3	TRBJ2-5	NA	CASSLGASGETQYF	TGTGCCAGCAGCTTAGGTGCTAGCGGGGAGACCCAGTACTTC
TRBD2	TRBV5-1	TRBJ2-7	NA	CASSLGLAGGPEAYEQYF	TGCGCCAGCAGCTTGGGACTAGCGGGAGGGCCAGAAGCCTACGAGCAGTACTTC
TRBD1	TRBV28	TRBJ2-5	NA	CASSWTGGRQETQYF	TGTGCCAGCAGTTGGACAGGGGGTAGACAAGAGACCCAGTACTTC
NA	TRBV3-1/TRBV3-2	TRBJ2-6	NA	CASSRDSRSSGANVLTF	TGTGCCAGCAGCCGTGACAGTAGAAGCTCTGGGGCCAACGTCCTGACTTTC
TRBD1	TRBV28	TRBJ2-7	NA	CASSGGTGAQRINEQYF	TGTGCCAGCAGTGGGGGGACAGGGGCCCAGAGAATCAACGAGCAGTACTTC
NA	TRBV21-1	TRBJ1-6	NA	CASSNPWDCPSYNSPLHF	TGTGCCAGCAGCAATCCCTGGGACTGTCCCTCCTATAATTCACCCCTCCACTTT
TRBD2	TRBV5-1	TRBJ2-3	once	CASSRRGGTDTQYF	TGCGCCAGCAGCCGGCGGGGGGGCACAGATACGCAGTATTTT
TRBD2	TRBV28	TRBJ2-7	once	CASSRSGSYEQYF	TGTGCCAGCAGTAGAAGCGGGAGCTACGAGCAGTACTTC
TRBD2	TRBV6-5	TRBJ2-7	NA	CATTAGGQYEQYF	TGTGCCACCACCGCGGGAGGACAATACGAGCAGTACTTC
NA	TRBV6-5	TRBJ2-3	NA	CASSYSLGGTRDTQYF	TGTGCCAGCAGTTACTCGTTGGGGGGAACCCGCGATACGCAGTATTTT
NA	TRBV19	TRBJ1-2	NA	CASSKAPGQHYGYTF	TGTGCCAGTAGCAAAGCCCCGGGACAACACTATGGCTACACCTTC
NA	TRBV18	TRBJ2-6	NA	CASSRESGANVLTF	TGTGCCAGCTCACGGGAGTCTGGGGCCAACGTCCTGACTTTC
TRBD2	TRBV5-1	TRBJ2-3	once	CASRLAGNTDTQYF	TGCGCCAGCAGACTAGCGGGGAACACAGATACGCAGTATTTT
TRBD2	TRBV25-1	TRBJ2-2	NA	CASSEVTSVNTGELFF	TGTGCCAGCAGTGAGGTGACTAGCGTGAACACCGGGGAGCTGTTTTTT
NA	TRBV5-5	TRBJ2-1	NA	CASSFLAGSYNEQFF	TGTGCCAGCAGCTTTCTGGCGGGATCCTACAATGAGCAGTTCTTC
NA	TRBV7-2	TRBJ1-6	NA	CASSLGRTEGSPLHF	TGTGCCAGCAGCTTAGGTCGGACAGAAGGTTCACCCCTCCACTTT
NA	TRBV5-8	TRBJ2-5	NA	CASSSRGRGETQYF	TGTGCCAGCAGCTCGCGGGGGCGCGGAGAGACCCAGTACTTC
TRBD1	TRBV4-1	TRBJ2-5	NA	CASSQDRQGARRETQYF	TGCGCCAGCAGCCAAGATAGGCAGGGGGCACGAAGGGAGACCCAGTACTTC
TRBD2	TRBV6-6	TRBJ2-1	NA	CASSYPKGTSGNEQFF	TGTGCCAGCAGTTACCCAAAAGGGACTAGCGGCAATGAGCAGTTCTTC
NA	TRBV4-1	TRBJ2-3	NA	CASSQGAASGTDTQYF	TGCGCCAGCAGCCAAGGGGCGGCTAGCGGCACAGATACGCAGTATTTT
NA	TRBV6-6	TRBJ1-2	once	CASSKTENYGYTF	TGTGCCAGCAGCAAAACGGAGAACTATGGCTACACCTTC
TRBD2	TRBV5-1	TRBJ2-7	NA	CASSLTPGTSGSMEYF	TGCGCCAGCAGCTTGACCCCCGGGACTAGCGGGAGTATGGAGTACTTC
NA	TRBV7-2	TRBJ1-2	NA	CASSSWSRATNYGYTF	TGTGCCAGCAGCTCTTGGAGCAGGGCGACTAACTATGGCTACACCTTC
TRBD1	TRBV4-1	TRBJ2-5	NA	CASSPDRTGGWETQYF	TGCGCCAGCAGCCCAGATAGGACAGGCGGGTGGGAGACCCAGTACTTC
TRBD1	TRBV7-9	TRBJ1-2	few	CASSFRGAQGYTF	TGTGCCAGCAGCTTCAGGGGGGCGCAAGGCTACACCTTC
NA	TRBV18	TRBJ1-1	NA	CASSLQGKNTEAFF	TGTGCCAGCTCACTGCAGGGTAAAAACACTGAAGCTTTCTTT
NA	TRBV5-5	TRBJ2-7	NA	CASSLASLATYEQYF	TGTGCCAGCAGCTTGGCCTCACTAGCCACTTACGAGCAGTACTTC
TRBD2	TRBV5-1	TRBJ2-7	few	CASSFTAGSGEQYF	TGCGCCAGCAGCTTCACAGCGGGATCGGGCGAGCAGTACTTC
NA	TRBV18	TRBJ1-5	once	CASSPLAQANQPQHF	TGTGCCAGCTCACCACTTGCGCAGGCTAATCAGCCCCAGCATTTT